The next 20 T cell receptor beta chains were all read from a single sample in a study of cytomegalovirus exposure and HLA in healthy donors. The PCR had 60 Vbeta and 13 Jbeta primers. Clones were sequenced by immunoSEQ multiplex PCR, and TCRdb holds only the in-frame ones, with some missing. The sample carries 84,000 or so clones, 77% recorded once. What was sequenced was PBMCs. The origin of the receptors is a boy younger than 18 in good health and CMV-seronegative.

This clone was detected only once. The V and J genes are TRBV18 and TRBJ2-7; D gene unclear. Germline values: CDR1 KGHSH, CDR2 LQKENI. CDR3 length equals 17 residues. Trimming took off 0 bases at V and 6 bases at J, with 21 bases between the two ends. The CDR3 loop is CASSPPRTEAEICEQYF. CDR3 nucleotides: TGTGCCAGCTCACCACCGCGAACCGAGGCCGAAATCTGCGAGCAGTACTTC. Full variable domain (remainder filled in from reference TRBV18 and TRBJ2-7): NAGVMQNPRHLVRRRGQEARLRCSPMKGHSHVYWYRQLPEEGLKFMVYLQKENIIDESGMPKERFSAEFPKEGPSILRIQQVVRGDSAAYFCASSPPRTEAEICEQYFGPGTRLTVT.

CDR3 bases: TGTGCCAGCAGCCATACCGTAGATGGCACTGAAGCTTTCTTT. It codes for CASSHTVDGTEAFF. This chain connects TRBV6-5 to TRBJ1-1; no firm D call. The CDR3 runs to 14 residues. The V gene lost 6 bases and the J gene lost 4 bases, with 15 bases spanning the gap. Germline V gives CDR1 MNHEY, CDR2 SVGAGI.

The gene calls are TRBV19 and TRBJ1-2; 7 bases are a match to TRBD1. V trimming: 8 bases; J trimming: 8 bases; junction bases outside the gene matches: 11. From germline, CDR1 is LNHDA and CDR2 SQIVND (reference sequence). The CDR3 consists of 13 residues. CDR3 sequence (DNA): TGTGCCAGTGAACAGGGGCCCCTGGAGGGCTACACCTTC. Protein: CASEQGPLEGYTF. Complete variable domain (other parts from reference TRBV19 and TRBJ1-2): DGGITQSPKYLFRKEGQNVTLSCEQNLNHDAMYWYRQDPGQGLRLIYYSQIVNDFQKGDIAEGYSVSREKKESFPLTVTSAQKNPTAFYLCASEQGPLEGYTFGSGTRLTVV.

The chain couples TRBV6-5 to TRBJ1-1; no reliable D call. This CDR3 is 12 amino acids long. The V end lost 6 bases, the J end lost 1 base, and 6 bases lay between the germline ends. Germline lookup yields CDR1 MNHEY and CDR2 SVGAGI. In DNA form, the CDR3 reads TGTGCCAGCAGGGAGGGGAACACTGAAGCTTTCTTT. Translating gives CASREGNTEAFF.

This clone appeared a single time. The chain uses TRBV9 and TRBJ2-3, with 10 bases matching TRBD2. With V trimmed by 3 bases and J by 2 bases, 3 bases remained unmatched. The CDR3 contains 15 residues. CDR1 is SGDLS and CDR2 is YYNGEE in the germline V gene. The CDR3 here is CASSDLAGVTDTQYF. The CDR3 nucleotides are TGTGCCAGCAGCGACCTAGCGGGAGTCACAGATACGCAGTATTTT.

This clone was counted between two and nine times. The chain uses TRBV4-3 and TRBJ2-3; D is perhaps TRBD2 (5 bases). Germline V lookup: CDR1 LGHNA, CDR2 YSLEER. The CDR3 contains 15 residues. Trimming removed 1 base at V and 3 bases at J, with 11 bases between. This chain's CDR3 is CASSQGWTGTDTQYF. The CDR3 DNA reads TGCGCCAGCAGCCAAGGCTGGACGGGGACAGATACGCAGTATTTT.

The chain recombines TRBV9 with TRBJ2-7, with TRBD2 matching over 7 bases. CDR1 and CDR2 from the germline V gene are SGDLS and YYNGEE. The CDR3 is 15 amino acids. J lost 0 bases, V lost 2 bases, and 5 bases had no gene match. The CDR3 protein is CASSVVGRGSYEQYF. The CDR3 nucleotides are TGTGCCAGCAGCGTCGTTGGGAGGGGCTCCTACGAGCAGTACTTC.

This rearrangement joins TRBV28 to TRBJ1-2, with no clear D. Germline values: CDR1 MDHEN, CDR2 SYDVKM. The CDR3 sequence is 14 residues long. The V end was cut by 6 bases, the J end by 2 bases, with 13 bases between. CDR3 amino acids: CASRPPQVNYGYTF. In DNA, the CDR3 is TGTGCCAGCAGACCTCCACAAGTGAACTATGGCTACACCTTC.

V is TRBV6-5 and J is TRBJ2-1; D may be TRBD2 (6 bases). This CDR3 is 15 amino acids long. The ends were cut back, 6 bases at V and 8 bases at J, with 20 bases in the middle. Germline V gene lookup returns CDR1 MNHEY and CDR2 SVGAGI. Written as DNA, the CDR3 is TGTGCCAGCAGCTTTAGCGGCCCGAAAGGGCATGAGCAGTTCTTC. As protein: CASSFSGPKGHEQFF.

V and J are TRBV4-1 and TRBJ1-6; 7 bases line up with TRBD1. The CDR3 consists of 15 residues. The germline gives CDR1 MGHRA, CDR2 YSYEKL. Trimming cost V 1 base and J 8 bases; bases outside gene matches: 5. The CDR3 loop reads CASSQVQGGDSPLHF. The CDR3 DNA reads TGCGCCAGCAGCCAAGTTCAGGGGGGTGATTCACCCCTCCACTTT.

V usage is TRBV5-1 and J usage is TRBJ2-7, with 7 bases lining up with TRBD2. Germline CDR1 is SGHRS and CDR2 is YFSETQ. The ends lost 4 bases at V and 4 bases at J; junction bases unmatched: 5. The CDR3 has 13 amino acids. CDR3 DNA sequence: TGCGCCAGCAGCCCGGTCGGGGGGTACGAGCAGTACTTC. This gives the protein CASSPVGGYEQYF.

V and J are TRBV4-2 and TRBJ2-1, with a weak D call TRBD2 (5 bases). The germline V and J ends were trimmed by 3 bases and 7 bases, with 16 bases remaining between them. Per germline, CDR1 LGHNA and CDR2 YNFKEQ. This CDR3 is 15 amino acids long. CDR3 sequence (DNA): TGTGCCAGCAGCCATTTGATTGGGAGTACAAATGAGCAGTTCTTC. This encodes CASSHLIGSTNEQFF.

CDR3 amino acids: CASSPHPGGETQYF. CDR3 DNA sequence: TGTGCCAGCTCACCACACCCAGGGGGGGAGACCCAGTACTTC. This rearrangement joins TRBV18 to TRBJ2-5, with D possibly matching TRBD1 (7 bases). Per germline, CDR1 KGHSH and CDR2 LQKENI. This CDR3 region has 14 residues. The V end was cut by 1 base, the J end by 5 bases, with 11 bases between.

This sequence joins TRBV30 and TRBJ2-7; the D is unclear. In germline, CDR1 is GTSNPN, CDR2 SVGIG (reference sequence). Between the trimmed V and J ends, which lost 8 bases and 0 bases, there was a span of 11 bases. This CDR3 contains 12 residues. CDR3 DNA sequence: TGTGCCCTTTCAGAAATCTCCTACGAGCAGTACTTC. Its translation: CALSEISYEQYF.

The chain links TRBV6-5 to TRBJ2-1; possible D gene TRBD2, 5 bases. This CDR3 comprises 14 residues. Deletions cut 4 bases from V and 4 bases from J, with 11 bases between. From germline, CDR1 is MNHEY and CDR2 SVGAGI. The CDR3 DNA reads as TGTGCCAGCAGTTTACGGGGTGGGTACAATGAGCAGTTCTTC. It codes for CASSLRGGYNEQFF.

This chain joins TRBV28 and TRBJ1-1; a weak D match, TRBD1 (6 bases). The CDR3 consists of 17 residues. Germline V gene data show CDR1 as MDHEN and CDR2 as SYDVKM. Trimming stripped 6 bases from V and 5 bases from J, with 25 bases between. The CDR3 DNA is TGTGCCAGCAGCTCAGAAGCTCTGACAGGAAGGGGAACTGAAGCTTTCTTT. This gives the protein CASSSEALTGRGTEAFF.

This rearrangement joins TRBV29-1 to TRBJ2-2; 7 bases are a match to TRBD1. The CDR3 is made up of 14 amino acids. The ends lost 5 bases at V and 2 bases at J; junction bases unmatched: 5. The germline gives CDR1 SQVTM, CDR2 ANQGSEA. CDR3 nucleotides: TGCAGCGTTCCGGGACAGATAAACACCGGGGAGCTGTTTTTT. Residues: CSVPGQINTGELFF.

The J gene is TRBJ1-2, the V gene TRBV7-2; 7 bases align to TRBD1. The CDR3 has 13 residues. The J segment lost 5 bases and the V segment lost 7 bases, leaving 7 bases of the junction unmatched. Germline V lookup: CDR1 SGHTA, CDR2 FQGNSA. In nucleotides, the CDR3 is TGTGCCAGCACCCAGCAGGGGGGTTATGGCTACACCTTC. Translating it yields CASTQQGGYGYTF.

This chain connects TRBV29-1 to TRBJ2-3; D is possibly TRBD2 (6 bases). There are 15 residues in the CDR3. Trimming stripped 6 bases from V and 2 bases from J, with 18 bases between. Looked up from germline, CDR1 is SQVTM and CDR2 is ANQGSEA. Here the CDR3 reads CSVHGGNFFTDTQYF. CDR3 nucleotides: TGCAGCGTCCACGGGGGAAATTTCTTCACAGATACGCAGTATTTT.

The chain carries TRBV7-8 and TRBJ2-2; the D is unclear. The CDR3 has 15 amino acids. The V and J ends lost 1 base and 0 bases respectively, with 6 bases between them. CDR1 is SGHVS, CDR2 FQNEAQ, per germline. DNA of the CDR3: TGTGCCAGCAGCTTAGTCAGCGCGAACACCGGGGAGCTGTTTTTT. This encodes CASSLVSANTGELFF.